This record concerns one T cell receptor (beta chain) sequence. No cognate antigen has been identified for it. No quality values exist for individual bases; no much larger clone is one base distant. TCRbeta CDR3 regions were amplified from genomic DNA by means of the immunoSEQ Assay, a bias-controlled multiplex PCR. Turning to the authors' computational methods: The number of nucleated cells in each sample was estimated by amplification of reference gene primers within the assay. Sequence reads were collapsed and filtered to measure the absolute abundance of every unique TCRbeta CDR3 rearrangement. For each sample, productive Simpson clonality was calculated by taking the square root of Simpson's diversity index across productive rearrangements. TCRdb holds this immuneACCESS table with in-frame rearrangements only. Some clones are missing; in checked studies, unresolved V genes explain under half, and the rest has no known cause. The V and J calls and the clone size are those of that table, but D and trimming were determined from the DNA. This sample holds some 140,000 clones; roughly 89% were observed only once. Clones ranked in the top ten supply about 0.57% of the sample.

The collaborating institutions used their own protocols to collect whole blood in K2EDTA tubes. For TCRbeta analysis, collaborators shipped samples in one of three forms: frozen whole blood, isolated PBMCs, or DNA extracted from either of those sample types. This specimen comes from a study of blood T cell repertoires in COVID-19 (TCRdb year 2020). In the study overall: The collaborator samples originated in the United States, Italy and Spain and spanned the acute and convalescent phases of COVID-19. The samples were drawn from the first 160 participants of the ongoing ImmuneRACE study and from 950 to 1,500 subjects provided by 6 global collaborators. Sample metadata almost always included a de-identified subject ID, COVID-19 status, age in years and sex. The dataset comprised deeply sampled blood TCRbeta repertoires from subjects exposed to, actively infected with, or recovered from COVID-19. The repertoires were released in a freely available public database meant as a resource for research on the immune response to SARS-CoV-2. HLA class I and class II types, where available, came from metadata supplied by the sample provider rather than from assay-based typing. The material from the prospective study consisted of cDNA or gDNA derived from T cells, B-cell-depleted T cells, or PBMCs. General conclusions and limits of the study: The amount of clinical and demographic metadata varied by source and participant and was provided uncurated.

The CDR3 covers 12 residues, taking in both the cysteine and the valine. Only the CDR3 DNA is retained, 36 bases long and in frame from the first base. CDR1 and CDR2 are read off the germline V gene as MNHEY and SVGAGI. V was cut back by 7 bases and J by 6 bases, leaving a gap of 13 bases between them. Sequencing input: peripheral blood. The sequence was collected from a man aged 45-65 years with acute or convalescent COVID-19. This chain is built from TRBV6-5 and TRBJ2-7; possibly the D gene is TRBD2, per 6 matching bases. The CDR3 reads CASTSWRGEQYV. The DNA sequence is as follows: TGTGCCAGCACCTCGTGGAGGGGCGAGCAGTACGTC.